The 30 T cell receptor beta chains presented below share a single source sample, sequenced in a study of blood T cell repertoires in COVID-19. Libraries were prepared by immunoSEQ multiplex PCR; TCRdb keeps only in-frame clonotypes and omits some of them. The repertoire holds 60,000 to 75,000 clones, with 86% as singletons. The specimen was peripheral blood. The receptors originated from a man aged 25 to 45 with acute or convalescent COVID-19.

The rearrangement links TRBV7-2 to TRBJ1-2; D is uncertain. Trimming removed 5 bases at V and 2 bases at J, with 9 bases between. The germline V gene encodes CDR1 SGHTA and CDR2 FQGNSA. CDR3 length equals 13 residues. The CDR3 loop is CASSPEKNYGYTF. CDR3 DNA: TGTGCCAGCAGCCCCGAGAAGAACTATGGCTACACCTTC.

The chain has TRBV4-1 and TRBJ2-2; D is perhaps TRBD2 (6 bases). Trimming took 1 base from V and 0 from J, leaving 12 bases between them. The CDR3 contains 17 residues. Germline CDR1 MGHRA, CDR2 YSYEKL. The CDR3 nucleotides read TGCGCCAGCAGCCAAGGATGGGGGGAAACGAACACCGGGGAGCTGTTTTTT. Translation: CASSQGWGETNTGELFF.

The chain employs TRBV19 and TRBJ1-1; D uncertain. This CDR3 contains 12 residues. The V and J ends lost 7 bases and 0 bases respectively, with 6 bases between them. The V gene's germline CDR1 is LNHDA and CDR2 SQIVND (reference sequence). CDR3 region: CASMEMNTEAFF. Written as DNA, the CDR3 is TGTGCCAGTATGGAGATGAACACTGAAGCTTTCTTT.

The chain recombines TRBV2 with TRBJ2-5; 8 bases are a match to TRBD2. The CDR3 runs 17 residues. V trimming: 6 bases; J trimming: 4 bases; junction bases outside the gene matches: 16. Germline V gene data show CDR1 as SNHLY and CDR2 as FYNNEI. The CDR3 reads CASSTKTGTRSPETQYF. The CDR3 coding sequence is TGTGCCAGCAGCACCAAGACCGGGACTAGATCCCCAGAGACCCAGTACTTC.

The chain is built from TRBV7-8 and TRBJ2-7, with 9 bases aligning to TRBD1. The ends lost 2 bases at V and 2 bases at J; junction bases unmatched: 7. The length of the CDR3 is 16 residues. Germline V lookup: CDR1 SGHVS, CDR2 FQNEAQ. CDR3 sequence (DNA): TGTGCCAGCAGCTTAAGGGGGGGACAGGGACCCTACGAGCAGTACTTC. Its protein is CASSLRGGQGPYEQYF.

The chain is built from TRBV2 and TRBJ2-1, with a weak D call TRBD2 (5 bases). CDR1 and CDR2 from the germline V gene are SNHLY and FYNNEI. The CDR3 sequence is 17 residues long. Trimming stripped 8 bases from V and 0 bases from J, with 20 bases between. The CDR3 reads CASEKGSGLNSYNEQFF. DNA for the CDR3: TGTGCCAGCGAAAAGGGTTCGGGGTTGAACTCCTACAATGAGCAGTTCTTC.

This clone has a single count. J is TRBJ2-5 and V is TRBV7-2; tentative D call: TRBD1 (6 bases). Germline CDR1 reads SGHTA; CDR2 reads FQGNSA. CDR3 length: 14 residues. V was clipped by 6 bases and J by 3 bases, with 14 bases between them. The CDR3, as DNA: TGTGCCAGCAGAAAGGCGGCAGGGGAAGAGACCCAGTACTTC. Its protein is CASRKAAGEETQYF. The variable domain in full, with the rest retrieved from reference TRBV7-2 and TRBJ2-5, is GAGVSQSPSNKVTEKGKDVELRCDPISGHTALYWYRQSLGQGLEFLIYFQGNSAPDKSGLPSDRFSAERTGGSVSTLTIQRTQQEDSAVYLCASRKAAGEETQYFGPGTRLLVL.

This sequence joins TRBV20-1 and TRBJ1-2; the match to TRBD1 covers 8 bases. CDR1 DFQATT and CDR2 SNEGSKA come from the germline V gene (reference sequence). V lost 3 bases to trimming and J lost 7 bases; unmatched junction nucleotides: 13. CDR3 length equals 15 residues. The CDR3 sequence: CSASWDIQGGRGYTF. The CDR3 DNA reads TGCAGTGCTAGTTGGGATATACAGGGGGGTCGTGGCTACACCTTC.

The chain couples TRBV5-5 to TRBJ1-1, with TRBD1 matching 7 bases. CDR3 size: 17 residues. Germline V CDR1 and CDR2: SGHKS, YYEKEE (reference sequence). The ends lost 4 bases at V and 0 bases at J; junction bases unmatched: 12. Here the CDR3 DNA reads TGTGCCAGCAGCAGGTGGAGACAGGGCAGCATGAACACTGAAGCTTTCTTT. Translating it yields CASSRWRQGSMNTEAFF.

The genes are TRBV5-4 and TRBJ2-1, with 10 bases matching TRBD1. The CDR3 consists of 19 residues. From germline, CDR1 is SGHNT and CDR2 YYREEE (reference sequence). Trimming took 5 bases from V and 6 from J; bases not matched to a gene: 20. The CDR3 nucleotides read TGTGCCAGCAGTGGGGGACAGGGGCGATATGACTCGGACCCCAATGAGCAGTTCTTC. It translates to CASSGGQGRYDSDPNEQFF.

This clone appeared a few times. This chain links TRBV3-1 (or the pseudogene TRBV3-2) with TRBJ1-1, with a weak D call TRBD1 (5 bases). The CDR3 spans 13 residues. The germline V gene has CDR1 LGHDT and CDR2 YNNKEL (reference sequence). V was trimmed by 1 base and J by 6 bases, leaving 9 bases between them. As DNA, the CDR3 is TGTGCCAGCAGCCAAGTTAAAGGGGCTGAAGCTTTCTTT. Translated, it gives CASSQVKGAEAFF.

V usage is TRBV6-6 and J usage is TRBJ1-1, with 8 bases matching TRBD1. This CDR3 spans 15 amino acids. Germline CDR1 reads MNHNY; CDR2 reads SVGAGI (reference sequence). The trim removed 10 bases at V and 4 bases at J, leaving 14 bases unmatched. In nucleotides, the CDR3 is TGTGCCACTGCACTCAAACAGGGGGAGGGCACTGAAGCTTTCTTT. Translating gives CATALKQGEGTEAFF.

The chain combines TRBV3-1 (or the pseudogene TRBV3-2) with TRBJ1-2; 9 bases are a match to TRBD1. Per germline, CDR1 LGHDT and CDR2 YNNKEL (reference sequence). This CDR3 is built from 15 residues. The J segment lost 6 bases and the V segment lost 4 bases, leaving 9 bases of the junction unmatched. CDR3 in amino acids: CASSRVGTGPNGYTF. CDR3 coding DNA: TGTGCCAGCAGCCGCGTCGGGACAGGGCCAAATGGCTACACCTTC.

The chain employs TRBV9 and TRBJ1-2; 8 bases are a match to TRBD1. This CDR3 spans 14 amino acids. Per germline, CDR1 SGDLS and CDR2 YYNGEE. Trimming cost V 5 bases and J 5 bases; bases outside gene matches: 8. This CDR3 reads CASRGDRLIYGYTF. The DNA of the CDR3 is TGTGCCAGCAGAGGGGACAGGCTCATTTATGGCTACACCTTC. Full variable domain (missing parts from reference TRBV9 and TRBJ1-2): DSGVTQTPKHLITATGQRVTLRCSPRSGDLSVYWYQQSLDQGLQFLIQYYNGEERAKGNILERFSAQQFPDLHSELNLSSLELGDSALYFCASRGDRLIYGYTFGSGTRLTVV.

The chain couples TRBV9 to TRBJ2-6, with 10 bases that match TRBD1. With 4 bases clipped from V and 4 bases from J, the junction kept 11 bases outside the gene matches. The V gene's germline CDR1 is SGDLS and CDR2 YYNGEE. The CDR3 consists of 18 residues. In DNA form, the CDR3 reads TGTGCCAGCAGCCCCTCAGGGACAGGGGCTTGGGGGGCCAACGTCCTGACTTTC. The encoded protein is CASSPSGTGAWGANVLTF. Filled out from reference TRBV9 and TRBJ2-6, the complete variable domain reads DSGVTQTPKHLITATGQRVTLRCSPRSGDLSVYWYQQSLDQGLQFLIQYYNGEERAKGNILERFSAQQFPDLHSELNLSSLELGDSALYFCASSPSGTGAWGANVLTFGAGSRLTVL.

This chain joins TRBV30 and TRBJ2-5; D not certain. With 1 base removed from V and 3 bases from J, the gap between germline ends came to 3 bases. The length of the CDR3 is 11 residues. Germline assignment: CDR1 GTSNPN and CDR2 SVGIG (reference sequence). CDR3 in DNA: TGTGCCTGGAGTGATAAAGAGACCCAGTACTTC. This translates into CAWSDKETQYF. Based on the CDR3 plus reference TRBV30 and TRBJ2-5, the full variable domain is SQTIHQWPATLVQPVGSPLSLECTVEGTSNPNLYWYRQAAGRGLQLLFYSVGIGQISSEVPQNLSASRPQDRQFILSSKKLLLSDSGFYLCAWSDKETQYFGPGTRLLVL.

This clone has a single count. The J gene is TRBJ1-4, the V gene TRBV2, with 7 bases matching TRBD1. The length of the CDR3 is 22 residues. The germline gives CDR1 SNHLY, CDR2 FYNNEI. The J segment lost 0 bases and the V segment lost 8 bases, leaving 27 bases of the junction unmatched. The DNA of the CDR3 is TGTGCCAGCTTTTACAACAACCGAAGGACAGGCCATTCCTATGCAACTAATGAAAAACTGTTTTTT. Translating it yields CASFYNNRRTGHSYATNEKLFF.

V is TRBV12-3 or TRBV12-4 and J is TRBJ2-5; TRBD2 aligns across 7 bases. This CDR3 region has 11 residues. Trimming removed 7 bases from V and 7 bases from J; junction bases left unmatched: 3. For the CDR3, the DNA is TGTGCCAGCACCTCGGGGGGGACCCAGTACTTC. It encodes CASTSGGTQYF.

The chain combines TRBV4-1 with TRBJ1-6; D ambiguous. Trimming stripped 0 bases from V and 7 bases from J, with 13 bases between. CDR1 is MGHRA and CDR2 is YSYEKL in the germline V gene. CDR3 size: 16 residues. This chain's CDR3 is CASSQEGPTGNSPLHF. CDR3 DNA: TGCGCCAGCAGCCAAGAGGGCCCAACGGGGAATTCACCCCTCCACTTT.

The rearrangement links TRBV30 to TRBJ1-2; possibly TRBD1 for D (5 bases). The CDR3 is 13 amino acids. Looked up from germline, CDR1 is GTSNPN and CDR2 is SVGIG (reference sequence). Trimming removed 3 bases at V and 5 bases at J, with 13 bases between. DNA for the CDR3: TGTGCCTGGAGCCCCGGGGAGGGGTATGGCTACACCTTC. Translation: CAWSPGEGYGYTF.

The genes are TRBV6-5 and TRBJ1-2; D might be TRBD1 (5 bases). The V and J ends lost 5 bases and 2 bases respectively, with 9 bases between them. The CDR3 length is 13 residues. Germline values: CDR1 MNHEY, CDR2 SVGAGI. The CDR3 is CASSPRGNYGYTF. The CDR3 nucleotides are TGTGCCAGCAGTCCCCGGGGGAACTATGGCTACACCTTC.

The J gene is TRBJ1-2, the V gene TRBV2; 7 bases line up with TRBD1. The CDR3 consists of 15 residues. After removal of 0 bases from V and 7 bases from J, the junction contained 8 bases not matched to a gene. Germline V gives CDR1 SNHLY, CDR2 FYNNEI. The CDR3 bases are TGTGCCAGCAGTGAAGCGCGGACAGGAAGGGCTGGCTACACCTTC. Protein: CASSEARTGRAGYTF. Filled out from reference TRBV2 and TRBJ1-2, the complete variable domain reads EPEVTQTPSHQVTQMGQEVILRCVPISNHLYFYWYRQILGQKVEFLVSFYNNEISEKSEIFDDQFSVERPDGSNFTLKIRSTKLEDSAMYFCASSEARTGRAGYTFGSGTRLTVV.

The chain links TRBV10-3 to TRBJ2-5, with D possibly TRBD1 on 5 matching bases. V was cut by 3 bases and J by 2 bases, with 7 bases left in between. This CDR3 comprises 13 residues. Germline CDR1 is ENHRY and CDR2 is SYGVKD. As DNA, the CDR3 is TGTGCCATCAGTGAAGACAGACAAGAGACCCAGTACTTC. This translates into CAISEDRQETQYF.

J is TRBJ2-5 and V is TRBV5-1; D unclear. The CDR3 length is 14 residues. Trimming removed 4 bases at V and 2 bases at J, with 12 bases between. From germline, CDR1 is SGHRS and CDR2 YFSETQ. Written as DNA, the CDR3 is TGCGCCAGCAGCGCAGCAGGTAATCAAGAGACCCAGTACTTC. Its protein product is CASSAAGNQETQYF.

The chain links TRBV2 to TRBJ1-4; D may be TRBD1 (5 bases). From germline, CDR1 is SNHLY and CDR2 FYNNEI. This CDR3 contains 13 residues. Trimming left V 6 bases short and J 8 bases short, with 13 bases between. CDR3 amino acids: CASSREGWEKLFF. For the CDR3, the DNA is TGTGCCAGCAGCAGGGAGGGGTGGGAAAAACTGTTTTTT.

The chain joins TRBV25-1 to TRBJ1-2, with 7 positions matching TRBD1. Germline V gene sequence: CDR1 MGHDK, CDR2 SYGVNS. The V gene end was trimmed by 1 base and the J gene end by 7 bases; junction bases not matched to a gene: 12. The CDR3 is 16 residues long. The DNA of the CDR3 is TGTGCCAGCAGTGAATCCCGACAGGGAGATGTAATTGGCTACACCTTC. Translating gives CASSESRQGDVIGYTF.

The CDR3 is CASSLDGNSPLHF. As DNA, the CDR3 is TGCGCCAGCAGCTTGGACGGTAATTCACCCCTCCACTTT. J is TRBJ1-6 and V is TRBV5-1; D unresolved. This CDR3 has 13 amino acids. Trimming took 0 bases from V and 6 from J, leaving 4 bases between them. Germline V gene data show CDR1 as SGHRS and CDR2 as YFSETQ.

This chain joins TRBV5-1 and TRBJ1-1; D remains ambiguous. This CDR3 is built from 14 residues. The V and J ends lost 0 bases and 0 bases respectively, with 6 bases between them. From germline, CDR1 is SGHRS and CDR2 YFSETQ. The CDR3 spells CASSLGTLNTEAFF. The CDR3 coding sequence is TGCGCCAGCAGCTTGGGCACACTGAACACTGAAGCTTTCTTT.

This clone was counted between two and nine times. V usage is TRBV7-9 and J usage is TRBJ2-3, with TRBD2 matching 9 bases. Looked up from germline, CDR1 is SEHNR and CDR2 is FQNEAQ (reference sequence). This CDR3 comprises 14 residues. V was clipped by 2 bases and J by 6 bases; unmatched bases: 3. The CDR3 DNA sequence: TGTGCCAGCAGCTTAAAGCTAGCGGGGGATACGCAGTATTTT. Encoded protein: CASSLKLAGDTQYF.

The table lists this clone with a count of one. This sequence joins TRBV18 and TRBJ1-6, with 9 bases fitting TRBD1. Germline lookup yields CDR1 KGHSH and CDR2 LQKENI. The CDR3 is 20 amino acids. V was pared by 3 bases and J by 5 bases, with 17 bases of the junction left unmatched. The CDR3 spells CASSPDRGAKFSVNNSPLHF. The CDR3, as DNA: TGTGCCAGCTCACCCGACAGGGGGGCGAAGTTTAGTGTAAATAATTCACCCCTCCACTTT.